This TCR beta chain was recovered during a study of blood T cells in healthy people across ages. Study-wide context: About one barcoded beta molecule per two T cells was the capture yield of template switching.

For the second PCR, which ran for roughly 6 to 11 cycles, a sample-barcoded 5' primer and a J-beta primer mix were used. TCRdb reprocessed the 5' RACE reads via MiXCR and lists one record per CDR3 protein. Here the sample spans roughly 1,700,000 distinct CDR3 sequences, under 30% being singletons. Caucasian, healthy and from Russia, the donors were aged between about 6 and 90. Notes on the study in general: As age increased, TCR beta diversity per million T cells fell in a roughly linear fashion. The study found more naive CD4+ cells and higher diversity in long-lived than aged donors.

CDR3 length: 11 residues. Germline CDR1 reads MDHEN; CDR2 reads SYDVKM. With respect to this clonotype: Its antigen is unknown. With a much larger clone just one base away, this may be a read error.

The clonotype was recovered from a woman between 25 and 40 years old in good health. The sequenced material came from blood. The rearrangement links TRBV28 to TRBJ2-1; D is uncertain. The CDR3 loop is CASSKLNGQFF. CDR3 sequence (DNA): TGTGCCAGCAGTAAGCTCAATGGGCAGTTCTTC.